These 29 T cell receptor beta chains were all obtained from the same sample, sequenced in a study of blood T cells in healthy people across ages. The second PCR ran about 6 to 12 cycles with a sample-barcoded 5' primer and J-beta primers. Via MiXCR, TCRdb re-called the 5' RACE reads, giving one row per CDR3 protein. In the table there are about 620,000 distinct CDR3 sequences, approximately 21% of which are singletons. Specimen: blood. All receptors derive from a man between 65 and 85 years old in good health.

The chain recombines TRBV6-1 with TRBJ2-7; no clear D. With 6 bases removed from V and 0 bases from J, the gap between germline ends came to 12 bases. The germline V gene has CDR1 MNHNS and CDR2 SASEGT. The CDR3 covers 14 residues. CDR3 nucleotides: TGTGCCAGCAGCGACGGCCCGGACTCCTACGAGCAGTACTTC. Protein: CASSDGPDSYEQYF.

This clonotype occurred many times. This chain links TRBV18 with TRBJ1-2; unclear D gene. CDR1 and CDR2 from the germline V gene are KGHSH and LQKENI. The length of the CDR3 is 12 residues. V shed 5 bases and J shed 6 bases, with 10 bases lying between them. Here the CDR3 DNA reads TGTGCCAGCTCAACGGCAGGAGATGGCTACACCTTC. Translation: CASSTAGDGYTF.

The chain joins TRBV7-9 to TRBJ2-5, with 11 positions matching TRBD2. Germline V gene lookup returns CDR1 SEHNR and CDR2 FQNEAQ (reference sequence). CDR3 size: 17 residues. Unmatched junction bases numbered 5, after V lost 0 bases and J lost 2 bases. CDR3 in amino acids: CASSLALTSGSQETQYF. The CDR3 DNA reads TGTGCCAGCAGCTTAGCGCTCACTAGCGGGAGTCAAGAGACCCAGTACTTC. The variable domain in full, completed from reference TRBV7-9 and TRBJ2-5, reads DTGVSQNPRHKITKRGQNVTFRCDPISEHNRLYWYRQTLGQGPEFLTYFQNEAQLEKSRLLSDRFSAERPKGSFSTLEIQRTEQGDSAMYLCASSLALTSGSQETQYFGPGTRLLVL.

This clonotype was observed a few times. V gene TRBV12-3 or TRBV12-4 combines with J gene TRBJ2-5; D may be TRBD1 (6 bases). The J call is uncertain, as TRBJ2-1 better fits the DNA end. This CDR3 is built from 12 residues. The CDR3: CASSLRDTEQFF. The DNA of the CDR3 is TGTGCCAGCAGTTTACGGGACACAGAGCAGTTCTTC.

This clonotype showed up just a few times. The gene calls are TRBV6-2 or TRBV6-3 and TRBJ1-5; no firm D call. Trimming shortened V by 7 bases and J by 4 bases, and 23 bases separated the two germline ends. From germline, CDR1 is MNHEY and CDR2 SVGEGT. This CDR3 has 17 amino acids. For the CDR3, the DNA is TGTGCCAGCACCTCGTGGCAGCAAGGACGGGGAAATCAGCCCCAGCATTTT. This sequence encodes CASTSWQQGRGNQPQHF.

This clonotype turned up a few times. The chain employs TRBV25-1 and TRBJ2-5, with 9 bases matching TRBD2. The end of the DNA aligns better with TRBJ2-7, so the J call may be wrong. Germline loops: CDR1 MGHDK, CDR2 SYGVNS. The CDR3 covers 15 residues. The CDR3 sequence: CATSGLASGAYEQYF. As DNA, the CDR3 is TGTGCCACCTCGGGCTTGGCTAGCGGGGCCTACGAGCAGTACTTC.

The chain links TRBV21-1 to TRBJ2-5. TRBV21-1 is annotated as a pseudogene. The CDR3 totals 14 residues. The CDR3 DNA follows: TGTGCCAGCAGCAAAGGAGCAGACCCAGAGACCCAGTACTTC. It yields the protein CASSKGADPETQYF.

The chain has TRBV27 and TRBJ2-7; D gene uncertain. The CDR3 consists of 14 residues. Germline CDR1 reads MNHEY; CDR2 reads SMNVEV (reference sequence). V lost 6 bases to trimming and J lost 0 bases, with 12 bases between them. The CDR3 nucleotides read TGTGCCAGCAGGGACGGAACAAGCTCCTACGAGCAGTACTTC. It encodes CASRDGTSSYEQYF.

The rearrangement joins TRBV6-5 to TRBJ2-1, with 12 positions matching TRBD2. V lost 2 bases to trimming and J lost 0 bases; unmatched junction nucleotides: 8. CDR1 and CDR2 (germline): MNHEY, SVGAGI. CDR3 length equals 19 residues. The DNA of the CDR3 is TGTGCCAGCAGTTACCCCTTGGGACTAGCGGGCCGCTCCTACAATGAGCAGTTCTTC. This encodes CASSYPLGLAGRSYNEQFF.

This clonotype was recorded a few times. J is TRBJ2-3 and V is TRBV3-1; TRBD2 agrees at 8 bases. The CDR3 is made up of 15 amino acids. Looked up from germline, CDR1 is LGHDT and CDR2 is YNNKEL (reference sequence). V was pared by 0 bases and J by 2 bases, with 1 base of the junction left unmatched. The CDR3 coding sequence is TGTGCCAGCAGCCAAGAGACTAGCGCCACAGATACGCAGTATTTT. Translated, it gives CASSQETSATDTQYF.

The rearrangement joins TRBV5-1 to TRBJ2-3; 9 bases fit TRBD1. Losses at the gene ends were 3 bases for V and 5 bases for J; bases not matched to a gene: 7. The CDR3 covers 15 residues. CDR1 and CDR2 (germline): SGHRS, YFSETQ. The chain's CDR3 is CASSSGTGSLDTQYF. The DNA for the CDR3 is TGCGCCAGCAGCTCAGGGACAGGGTCGTTAGATACGCAGTATTTT.

This clonotype was recorded a few times. The chain uses TRBV12-3 or TRBV12-4 and TRBJ2-2; 10 nucleotides agree with TRBD2. The CDR3 spans 16 residues. V shed 6 bases and J 1 base; nucleotides not matched to a gene: 5. The CDR3 DNA reads as TGTGCCAGCAGCTCCCTAGCGGGAGTGAACACCGGGGAGCTGTTTTTT. This gives the protein CASSSLAGVNTGELFF.

This clonotype was counted ten times or more. An end of the junction does not agree with germline; a read error may underlie this. The gene calls are TRBV12-3 or TRBV12-4 and TRBJ2-1, with D possibly being TRBD1 or TRBD2 (6 bases each). The CDR3 sequence is 14 residues long. The CDR3 DNA follows: TGTGCCAGCAGCTTAGGGGGGACCTACAATGAGCAGTTCTTC. Its protein is CASSLGGTYNEQFF.

This clonotype turned up a few times. The chain is built from TRBV5-1 and TRBJ1-2; D perhaps matches TRBD1 (5 bases). V was pared by 1 base and J by 11 bases, with 12 bases between. This CDR3 has 12 amino acids. CDR1 and CDR2 (germline): SGHRS, YFSETQ. The CDR3 sequence: CASSLLGRDYTF. Here the CDR3 DNA reads TGCGCCAGCAGCTTGTTGGGCAGGGATTACACCTTC.

This clonotype was seen a handful of times. The gene calls are TRBV6-1 and TRBJ2-5, with D perhaps matching TRBD2 (6 bases). The J call is uncertain, as TRBJ2-1 better fits the DNA end. In germline, CDR1 is MNHNS, CDR2 SASEGT. The CDR3 extends over 15 amino acids. Here the CDR3 DNA reads TGTGCCAGCAGTGTCCAACCCCGGGAGTACAATGAGCAGTTCTTC. The encoded protein is CASSVQPREYNEQFF.

This clonotype was observed a few times. The chain recombines TRBV5-6 with TRBJ2-7, with unresolved D. V lost 2 bases and J 3 bases, leaving 15 bases between the germline ends. The CDR3 consists of 15 residues. Looked up from germline, CDR1 is SGHDT and CDR2 is YYEEEE. CDR3 in amino acids: CASSLSTRRFYEQYF. In nucleotides, the CDR3 is TGTGCCAGCAGCTTATCGACCCGTCGGTTCTACGAGCAGTACTTC.

This clonotype was seen many times. The chain combines TRBV11-2 with TRBJ2-1, with D tentatively TRBD1 (6 bases). The V end lost 10 bases, the J end lost 7 bases, and 17 bases lay between the germline ends. The germline V gene has CDR1 SGHAT and CDR2 FQNNGV. CDR3 length: 13 residues. Here the CDR3 reads CAITTGSGNEQFF. The CDR3, as DNA: TGTGCCATCACGACAGGCTCGGGGAATGAGCAGTTCTTC.

The chain employs TRBV7-9 and TRBJ2-4; 7 nucleotides match TRBD2. The V segment lost 0 bases and the J segment 1 base; nucleotides outside the gene matches: 9. This CDR3 has 18 residues. CDR1 and CDR2 from the germline V gene are SEHNR and FQNEAQ (reference sequence). DNA of the CDR3: TGTGCCAGCAGCTTAGCGCCGGGGGGAGAACGGGCCAAAAACATTCAGTACTTC. This encodes CASSLAPGGERAKNIQYF.

The chain employs TRBV5-1 and TRBJ2-3, with 10 nucleotides matching TRBD1. Germline lookup yields CDR1 SGHRS and CDR2 YFSETQ. The CDR3 is made up of 17 amino acids. The V and J ends lost 1 base and 6 bases, in that order; junction bases with no gene match: 11. The CDR3 coding sequence is TGCGCCAGCAGCTTGTTTGTACGGACAGGGGGGACGGATACGCAGTATTTT. Translation gives CASSLFVRTGGTDTQYF. Full variable domain (outside the CDR3, taken from reference TRBV5-1 and TRBJ2-3): KAGVTQTPRYLIKTRGQQVTLSCSPISGHRSVSWYQQTPGQGLQFLFEYFSETQRNKGNFPGRFSGRQFSNSRSEMNVSTLELGDSALYLCASSLFVRTGGTDTQYFGPGTRLTVL.

V is TRBV6-1 and J is TRBJ2-5; D ambiguous. The germline V gene has CDR1 MNHNS and CDR2 SASEGT. V shed 1 base and J shed 1 base, with 7 bases lying between them. This CDR3 is built from 14 residues. The DNA for the CDR3 is TGTGCCAGCAGTGAAGGGAACAGCCAAGAGACCCAGTACTTC. This sequence encodes CASSEGNSQETQYF.

The J gene is TRBJ2-7, the V gene TRBV7-9, with 8 bases identical to TRBD2. CDR1 and CDR2 (germline): SEHNR, FQNEAQ (reference sequence). The CDR3 sequence is 16 residues long. V shed 2 bases, J shed 7 bases, and the junction held 13 bases outside the gene matches. The CDR3 DNA follows: TGTGCCAGCAGCTTAAGGTATACGGGAGCGGGGGAAGAGCAGTACTTC. Protein sequence: CASSLRYTGAGEEQYF.

The chain is built from TRBV5-1 and TRBJ1-1; possible D gene TRBD1, 6 bases. V lost 0 bases to trimming and J lost 4 bases, with 10 bases between them. CDR3 length: 14 amino acids. CDR1 SGHRS and CDR2 YFSETQ come from the germline V gene. The CDR3 coding sequence is TGCGCCAGCAGCTTGGACAGGGTGGGCACTGAAGCTTTCTTT. As protein: CASSLDRVGTEAFF.

This clonotype was seen more than once but under ten times. The chain employs TRBV4-1 and TRBJ2-3, with 8 positions matching TRBD2. Losses at the gene ends were 1 base for V and 2 bases for J; bases not matched to a gene: 8. The CDR3 is 17 residues long. From germline, CDR1 is MGHRA and CDR2 YSYEKL. In DNA, the CDR3 is TGCGCCAGCAGCCAAGGCGGTAGCGGGATTATCACAGATACGCAGTATTTT. It codes for CASSQGGSGIITDTQYF.

This clonotype was detected a few times. The V and J genes are TRBV5-4 and TRBJ2-5, with a tentative D call TRBD2 (6 bases). The CDR3 runs to 15 residues. Germline-derived CDR1 and CDR2 are SGHNT and YYREEE (reference sequence). The V end was cut by 1 base, the J end by 5 bases, with 15 bases between. This CDR3 reads CASSLRTGEGETQYF. CDR3 in DNA: TGTGCCAGCAGCTTGCGGACGGGAGAGGGTGAGACCCAGTACTTC.

This clonotype showed up just a few times. The V and J genes are TRBV11-2 and TRBJ2-1, with TRBD2 matching 7 bases. Germline CDR1 and CDR2: SGHAT and FQNNGV. Germline trimming cut 5 bases from V and 0 bases from J; bases unmatched to any gene: 4. The CDR3 length is 15 residues. CDR3 nucleotides: TGTGCCAGCAGCGAGGGACTACCCTCCTACAATGAGCAGTTCTTC. Encoded protein: CASSEGLPSYNEQFF. Based on the CDR3 plus reference TRBV11-2 and TRBJ2-1, the full variable domain is EAGVAQSPRYKIIEKRQSVAFWCNPISGHATLYWYQQILGQGPKLLIQFQNNGVVDDSQLPKDRFSAERLKGVDSTLKIQPAKLEDSAVYLCASSEGLPSYNEQFFGPGTRLTVL.

V gene TRBV20-1 combines with J gene TRBJ1-1, with TRBD1 identical over 9 bases. The junction had 8 bases not matched to a gene; V was cut back by 4 bases and J by 5 bases. CDR1 is DFQATT and CDR2 is SNEGSKA in the germline V gene (reference sequence). CDR3 length: 14 amino acids. CDR3 amino acids: CSAIPNRGQTEAFF. The DNA for the CDR3 is TGCAGTGCTATCCCGAACAGGGGGCAGACTGAAGCTTTCTTT.

The chain links TRBV5-1 to TRBJ2-1; maybe TRBD1 (5 bases). Trimming left V 5 bases short and J 6 bases short, with 12 bases between. Germline assignment: CDR1 SGHRS and CDR2 YFSETQ. The CDR3 runs 13 residues. The CDR3 is CASRPGSGNEQFF. As DNA, the CDR3 is TGCGCCAGCAGGCCAGGGTCAGGCAATGAGCAGTTCTTC.

The rearrangement uses TRBV7-3 and TRBJ2-2, with 8 bases lining up with TRBD1. This CDR3 region has 14 residues. The V gene's germline CDR1 is SGHTA and CDR2 FQGTGA. The V and J ends lost 3 bases and 7 bases, in that order; junction bases with no gene match: 4. CDR3 coding DNA: TGTGCCAGCAGCTTCGCAGGGGGCAGCGGGGAGCTGTTTTTT. As protein: CASSFAGGSGELFF.

The chain uses TRBV20-1 and TRBJ2-3; TRBD1 matches at 8 bases. V lost 3 bases to trimming and J lost 6 bases; unmatched junction nucleotides: 8. CDR3 length: 14 residues. Looked up from germline, CDR1 is DFQATT and CDR2 is SNEGSKA (reference sequence). The DNA of the CDR3 is TGCAGTGCTAGCGAGCAGGGGGCTGGGGATACGCAGTATTTT. This encodes CSASEQGAGDTQYF.